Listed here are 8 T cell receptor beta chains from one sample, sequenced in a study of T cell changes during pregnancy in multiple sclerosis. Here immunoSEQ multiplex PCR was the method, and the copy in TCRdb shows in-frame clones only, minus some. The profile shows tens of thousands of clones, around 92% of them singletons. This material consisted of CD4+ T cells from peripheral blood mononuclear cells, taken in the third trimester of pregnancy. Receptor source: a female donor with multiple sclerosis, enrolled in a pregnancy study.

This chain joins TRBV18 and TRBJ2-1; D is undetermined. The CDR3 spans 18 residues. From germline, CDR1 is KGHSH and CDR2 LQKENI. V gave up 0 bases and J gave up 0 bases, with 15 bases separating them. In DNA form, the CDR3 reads TGTGCCAGCTCACCACCGATCCGGTTCGCGAACTCCTACAATGAGCAGTTCTTC. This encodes CASSPPIRFANSYNEQFF.

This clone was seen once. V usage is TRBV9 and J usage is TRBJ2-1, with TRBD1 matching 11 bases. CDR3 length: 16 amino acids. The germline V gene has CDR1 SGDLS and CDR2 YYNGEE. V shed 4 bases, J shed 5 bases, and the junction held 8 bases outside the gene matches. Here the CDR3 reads CASSPRTGGVHNEQFF. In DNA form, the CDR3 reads TGTGCCAGCAGCCCGAGGACAGGGGGCGTCCACAATGAGCAGTTCTTC.

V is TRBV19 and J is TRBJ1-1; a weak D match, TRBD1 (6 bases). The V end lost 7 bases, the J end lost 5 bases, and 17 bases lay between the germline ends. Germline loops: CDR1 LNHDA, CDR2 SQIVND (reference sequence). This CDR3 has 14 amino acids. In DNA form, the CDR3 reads TGTGCCAGTATCCCCAAACAGGGCCGAACTGAAGCTTTCTTT. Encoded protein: CASIPKQGRTEAFF.

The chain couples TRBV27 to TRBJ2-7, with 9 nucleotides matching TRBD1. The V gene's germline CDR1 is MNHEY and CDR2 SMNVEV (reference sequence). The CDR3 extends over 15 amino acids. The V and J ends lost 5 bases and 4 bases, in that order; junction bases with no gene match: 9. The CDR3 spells CASSLAGTGQYEQYF. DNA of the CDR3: TGTGCCAGCAGTCTCGCCGGGACAGGGCAGTACGAGCAGTACTTC.

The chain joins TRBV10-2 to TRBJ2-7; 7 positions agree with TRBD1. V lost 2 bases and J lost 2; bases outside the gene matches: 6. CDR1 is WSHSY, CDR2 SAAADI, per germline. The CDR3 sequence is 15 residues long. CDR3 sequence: CASSETNRGAYEQYF. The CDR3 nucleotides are TGCGCCAGCAGTGAGACTAACAGGGGCGCCTACGAGCAGTACTTC.

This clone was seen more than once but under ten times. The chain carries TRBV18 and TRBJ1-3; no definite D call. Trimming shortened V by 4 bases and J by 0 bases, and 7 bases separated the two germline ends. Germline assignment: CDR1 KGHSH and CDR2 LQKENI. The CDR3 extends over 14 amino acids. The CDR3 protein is CASSLGSSGNTIYF. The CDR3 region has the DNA TGTGCCAGCTCACTCGGGTCCTCTGGAAACACCATATATTTT. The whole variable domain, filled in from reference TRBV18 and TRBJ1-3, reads NAGVMQNPRHLVRRRGQEARLRCSPMKGHSHVYWYRQLPEEGLKFMVYLQKENIIDESGMPKERFSAEFPKEGPSILRIQQVVRGDSAAYFCASSLGSSGNTIYFGEGSWLTVV.

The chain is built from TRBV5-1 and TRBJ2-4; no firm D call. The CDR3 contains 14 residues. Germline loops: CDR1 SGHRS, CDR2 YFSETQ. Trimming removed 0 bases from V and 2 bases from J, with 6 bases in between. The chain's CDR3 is CASSLGGPKNIQYF. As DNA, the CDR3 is TGCGCCAGCAGCTTGGGTGGGCCCAAAAACATTCAGTACTTC. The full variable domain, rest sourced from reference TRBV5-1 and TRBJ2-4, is KAGVTQTPRYLIKTRGQQVTLSCSPISGHRSVSWYQQTPGQGLQFLFEYFSETQRNKGNFPGRFSGRQFSNSRSEMNVSTLELGDSALYLCASSLGGPKNIQYFGAGTRLSVL.

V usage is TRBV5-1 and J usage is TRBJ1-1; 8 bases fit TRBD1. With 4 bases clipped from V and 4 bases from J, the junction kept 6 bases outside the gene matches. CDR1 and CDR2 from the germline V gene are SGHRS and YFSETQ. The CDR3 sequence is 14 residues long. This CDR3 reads CASSQTGVGTEAFF. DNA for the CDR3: TGCGCCAGCAGCCAGACAGGGGTTGGCACTGAAGCTTTCTTT. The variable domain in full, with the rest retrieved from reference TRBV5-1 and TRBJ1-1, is KAGVTQTPRYLIKTRGQQVTLSCSPISGHRSVSWYQQTPGQGLQFLFEYFSETQRNKGNFPGRFSGRQFSNSRSEMNVSTLELGDSALYLCASSQTGVGTEAFFGQGTRLTVV.